Listed below are T cell receptor beta chains from one sample, sequenced in a study of blood T cell repertoires in COVID-19. Assay used: immunoSEQ multiplex PCR; TCRdb lists only in-frame clones, some missing. The profile shows roughly 50,000 clones, about 90% of them singletons. Source material: peripheral blood. These receptors all come from a human donor in a cohort sampled during active COVID-19. Each CDR3 is given with its conserved first and last residue. Each record gives: J gene, D gene, clone size, V gene, CDR3 protein, CDR3 DNA. D genes are given only for firm matches. Clone sizes are given selectively: once, few, many, or a class where the clone is expanded.

j_call: TRBJ1-1
d_call: .
clone_size: .
v_call: TRBV6-1
cdr3_aa: CASSERSFTEAFF
cdr3_nt: TGTGCCAGCAGTGAGAGGTCTTTCACTGAAGCTTTCTTT

j_call: TRBJ1-2
d_call: .
clone_size: .
v_call: TRBV21-1
cdr3_aa: CASSKGIRDFYGYTF
cdr3_nt: TGTGCCAGCAGCAAAGGGATCCGGGACTTCTATGGCTACACCTTC

j_call: TRBJ1-6
d_call: .
clone_size: .
v_call: TRBV12-3/TRBV12-4
cdr3_aa: CASKVQGSSPLHF
cdr3_nt: TGTGCCAGCAAAGTACAGGGCAGTTCACCCCTCCACTTT

j_call: TRBJ2-7
d_call: .
clone_size: once
v_call: TRBV12-2
cdr3_aa: CASRLGGLGQESYEQYF
cdr3_nt: TGTGCAAGTCGCTTAGGGGGCCTTGGGCAGGAATCCTACGAGCAGTACTTC

j_call: TRBJ1-1
d_call: .
clone_size: .
v_call: TRBV5-1
cdr3_aa: CASSLRQFSRSNTEAFF
cdr3_nt: TGCGCCAGCAGCCTTCGACAGTTCTCGCGGTCGAACACTGAAGCTTTCTTT

j_call: TRBJ2-3
d_call: .
clone_size: .
v_call: TRBV19
cdr3_aa: CASSMERTDTQYF
cdr3_nt: TGTGCCAGTAGTATGGAGCGCACAGATACGCAGTATTTT

j_call: TRBJ1-4
d_call: .
clone_size: .
v_call: TRBV20-1
cdr3_aa: CSASAGLGNEKLFF
cdr3_nt: TGCAGTGCTAGTGCAGGGTTGGGTAATGAAAAACTGTTTTTT

j_call: TRBJ2-4
d_call: .
clone_size: .
v_call: TRBV3-1/TRBV3-2
cdr3_aa: CASSHRGENIQYF
cdr3_nt: TGTGCCAGCAGCCACAGGGGAGAGAACATTCAGTACTTC

j_call: TRBJ2-1
d_call: TRBD2
clone_size: .
v_call: TRBV4-2
cdr3_aa: CASSQDESAGGPLF
cdr3_nt: TGTGCCAGCAGCCAAGACGAATCAGCGGGGGGGCCGCTCTTC

j_call: TRBJ1-6
d_call: .
clone_size: .
v_call: TRBV30
cdr3_aa: CAWLHGGPEDNSPLHF
cdr3_nt: TGTGCCTGGCTCCACGGGGGTCCAGAAGATAATTCACCCCTCCACTTT

j_call: TRBJ2-2
d_call: .
clone_size: .
v_call: TRBV7-9
cdr3_aa: CATSKGLDAGELFF
cdr3_nt: TGTGCCACCAGCAAGGGGTTAGACGCCGGGGAGCTGTTTTTT

j_call: TRBJ2-3
d_call: TRBD2
clone_size: .
v_call: TRBV11-2
cdr3_aa: CASSSSGGRIDTQYF
cdr3_nt: TGTGCCAGCAGCTCAAGCGGGGGGCGGATAGATACGCAGTATTTT

j_call: TRBJ1-2
d_call: .
clone_size: .
v_call: TRBV7-8
cdr3_aa: CASSLAQVNYGYTF
cdr3_nt: TGTGCCAGCAGCTTAGCGCAGGTTAACTATGGCTACACCTTC

j_call: TRBJ2-3
d_call: TRBD2
clone_size: once
v_call: TRBV11-3
cdr3_aa: CASSFSGGRTDTQYF
cdr3_nt: TGTGCCAGCAGCTTTAGCGGGGGGCGTACAGATACGCAGTATTTT

j_call: TRBJ2-1
d_call: .
clone_size: .
v_call: TRBV6-2/TRBV6-3
cdr3_aa: CASSYPTSYNEQFF
cdr3_nt: TGTGCCAGCAGTTACCCGACTAGTTACAATGAGCAGTTCTTC

j_call: TRBJ1-2
d_call: .
clone_size: .
v_call: TRBV3-1/TRBV3-2
cdr3_aa: CASSQAKGGGYTF
cdr3_nt: TGTGCCAGCAGCCAAGCGAAGGGGGGGGGCTACACCTTC

j_call: TRBJ2-7
d_call: TRBD1
clone_size: .
v_call: TRBV19
cdr3_aa: CASSQPGQGYEQYF
cdr3_nt: TGTGCCAGTAGTCAACCGGGACAGGGCTACGAGCAGTACTTC

j_call: TRBJ2-6
d_call: TRBD1
clone_size: .
v_call: TRBV23-1
cdr3_aa: CASSQSSGQGASFGANVLTF
cdr3_nt: TGCGCCAGCAGTCAATCGTCTGGACAGGGGGCGTCATTTGGGGCCAACGTCCTGACTTTC

j_call: TRBJ1-2
d_call: .
clone_size: once
v_call: TRBV5-1
cdr3_aa: CASSLGQNYGYTF
cdr3_nt: TGCGCCAGCAGCTTGGGGCAGAACTATGGCTACACCTTC

j_call: TRBJ1-2
d_call: .
clone_size: .
v_call: TRBV2
cdr3_aa: CASRLRDTSNYGYTF
cdr3_nt: TGTGCCAGCAGATTACGGGACACCTCTAACTATGGCTACACCTTC

j_call: TRBJ2-3
d_call: TRBD2
clone_size: once
v_call: TRBV13
cdr3_aa: CASSSLAGSTDTQYF
cdr3_nt: TGTGCCAGCAGCTCCCTAGCGGGCAGCACAGATACGCAGTATTTT

j_call: TRBJ1-6
d_call: .
clone_size: .
v_call: TRBV30
cdr3_aa: CAWSVGGSYNSPLHF
cdr3_nt: TGTGCCTGGAGTGTAGGGGGTTCCTATAATTCACCCCTCCACTTT

j_call: TRBJ1-1
d_call: .
clone_size: .
v_call: TRBV7-3
cdr3_aa: CASSLGDKNTEAFF
cdr3_nt: TGTGCCAGCAGCTTAGGGGACAAGAACACTGAAGCTTTCTTT